One and the same sample provided the 28 T cell receptor beta chains below, sequenced in a study of T cell repertoires in cytomegalovirus infection. TCRdb reprocessed the reads with MiXCR, giving one entry per CDR3 protein. The sample records 450,000 to 600,000 distinct CDR3 sequences, 33% being singletons. These receptors lack a known antigen. Sequences were derived from cultured PBMCs, sampled from culture after CMV antigen stimulation. The receptors shown here come from a human donor in good health (CMV status not recorded). Some clones in this sample may be carry-over from other donors' samples.

In this sample, this clonotype turned up once. The rearrangement joins TRBV28 to TRBJ2-7, with 7 positions matching TRBD1. CDR3 length: 13 residues. Trimming cost V 6 bases and J 2 bases; bases outside gene matches: 4. The germline gives CDR1 MDHEN, CDR2 SYDVKM. DNA for the CDR3: TGTGCCAGCAGATCGGGACAGACCTACGAGCAGTACTTC. Translating gives CASRSGQTYEQYF.

The CDR3 loop is CASSYGPGGKYGYTF. CDR3 bases: TGTGCCAGCAGTTACGGGCCTGGGGGCAAATATGGCTACACCTTC. The chain joins TRBV6-5 to TRBJ1-2, with D perhaps TRBD1 (6 bases). Trimming took off 2 bases at V and 5 bases at J, with 15 bases between the two ends. Germline loops: CDR1 MNHEY, CDR2 SVGAGI. The CDR3 is made up of 15 amino acids.

This clonotype was observed many times. The chain employs TRBV7-6 and TRBJ2-3; 7 positions agree with TRBD2. This CDR3 contains 14 residues. The germline CDR1 and CDR2 sequences are SGHVS and FNYEAQ. J lost 0 bases, V lost 5 bases, and 2 bases had no gene match. The CDR3 nucleotides are TGTGCCAGCAGCCCGACTAGCAGCACAGATACGCAGTATTTT. It yields the protein CASSPTSSTDTQYF.

The chain has TRBV4-1 and TRBJ1-1; D unresolved. The germline V and J ends were trimmed by 1 base and 1 base, with 10 bases remaining between them. Germline CDR1 reads MGHRA; CDR2 reads YSYEKL. The CDR3 is 15 residues long. The CDR3 DNA is TGCGCCAGCAGCCAAGGCGGACTCTCGAACACTGAAGCTTTCTTT. Residues: CASSQGGLSNTEAFF.

The chain carries TRBV5-6 and TRBJ2-1; 7 nucleotides align to TRBD1. Germline V lookup: CDR1 SGHDT, CDR2 YYEEEE. This CDR3 is built from 15 residues. Trimming at V came to 0 bases and at J to 8 bases, leaving 8 bases not matched to a gene. The CDR3 here is CASSLEDRPIHEQFF. CDR3 DNA sequence: TGTGCCAGCAGCTTGGAGGACAGGCCTATTCATGAGCAGTTCTTC.

In its sample, this clonotype was seen many times. The gene calls are TRBV7-2 and TRBJ2-3; D is possibly TRBD1 (6 bases). The CDR3 is 18 residues long. Germline V gives CDR1 SGHTA, CDR2 FQGNSA. V lost 1 base, J lost 1 base, and 18 bases lay in between. The CDR3 bases are TGTGCCAGCAGCTTAGGGGGGCCGTCTCGAGCCGGCACAGATACGCAGTATTTT. It encodes CASSLGGPSRAGTDTQYF.

This clonotype was picked up a small number of times. The J gene is TRBJ1-1, the V gene TRBV12-3 or TRBV12-4; 8 bases align to TRBD1. V gave up 5 bases and J gave up 11 bases; unmatched junction bases: 4. This CDR3 has 11 residues. The CDR3 reads CASSRTGTAFF. The CDR3 DNA reads as TGTGCCAGCAGTCGGACAGGGACGGCTTTCTTT.

For this clonotype: An end of the junction does not agree with germline; a read error may underlie this. V gene TRBV12-3 or TRBV12-4 combines with J gene TRBJ2-2; 9 bases fit TRBD2. The CDR3 has 17 residues. The CDR3 spells CASTLYAIAGDTGELFF. CDR3 sequence (DNA): TGTGCCAGCACTTTATACGCGATAGCGGGAGACACCGGGGAGCTGTTTTTT.

There are a few counts of this clonotype. V and J are TRBV7-2 and TRBJ1-5; no definite D call. The V gene lost 2 bases and the J gene lost 3 bases, with 17 bases spanning the gap. This CDR3 has 17 residues. In germline, CDR1 is SGHTA, CDR2 FQGNSA. Here the CDR3 reads CASSLFLPGRYNQPQHF. In DNA, the CDR3 is TGTGCCAGCAGCTTATTTCTCCCAGGACGATACAATCAGCCCCAGCATTTT.

The chain joins TRBV10-1 to TRBJ1-1; 7 bases align to TRBD1. CDR1 is WNHNN and CDR2 is SYGVQD in the germline V gene (reference sequence). The length of the CDR3 is 14 residues. V shed 5 bases and J 7 bases; nucleotides not matched to a gene: 10. CDR3 sequence (DNA): TGCGCCAGCAGTCAACGACAGGGAATGGGTGAAGCTTTCTTT. Amino acids: CASSQRQGMGEAFF.

This clonotype was counted ten times or more. The V gene is TRBV7-8, the J gene TRBJ2-7, with 8 bases fitting TRBD1. Unmatched junction bases numbered 8, after V lost 6 bases and J lost 7 bases. Germline CDR1 SGHVS, CDR2 FQNEAQ. This CDR3 contains 13 residues. This CDR3 reads CASSRDRTIEQYF. The CDR3 DNA sequence: TGTGCCAGCAGTCGGGACAGGACAATTGAGCAGTACTTC.

There are many counts of this clonotype. The rearrangement joins TRBV7-6 to TRBJ2-3, with 7 bases lining up with TRBD2. J lost 0 bases, V lost 5 bases, and 8 bases had no gene match. The CDR3 consists of 16 residues. Germline values: CDR1 SGHVS, CDR2 FNYEAQ. The CDR3 DNA reads TGTGCCAGCAGCCTTGCTAGCGGAACTAGCACAGATACGCAGTATTTT. This gives the protein CASSLASGTSTDTQYF.

This clonotype was detected ten times or more. J is TRBJ2-2 and V is TRBV7-8; TRBD1 matches 10 bases. The germline gives CDR1 SGHVS, CDR2 FQNEAQ. The trim removed 6 bases at V and 4 bases at J, leaving 11 bases unmatched. The CDR3 consists of 17 residues. This chain's CDR3 is CASRPGQGRVATGELFF. The CDR3 DNA reads as TGTGCCAGCAGGCCGGGACAGGGGAGGGTGGCCACCGGGGAGCTGTTTTTT.

This chain uses TRBV6-2 or TRBV6-3 with TRBJ1-4; possible D gene TRBD1, 5 bases. The CDR3 has 13 residues. CDR1 is MNHEY and CDR2 is SVGEGT in the germline V gene. V was shortened by 5 bases and J by 10 bases, with 14 bases between the two germline ends. CDR3 sequence reads: CASSRTTGGKLFF. The CDR3 DNA follows: TGTGCCAGCAGTCGAACGACCGGGGGAAAACTGTTTTTT.

The chain employs TRBV5-1 and TRBJ1-1, with TRBD1 as a possible D gene (5 bases). V was shortened by 5 bases and J by 6 bases, with 17 bases between the two germline ends. The germline V gene has CDR1 SGHRS and CDR2 YFSETQ. This CDR3 spans 14 amino acids. The CDR3 loop reads CASSHGGNFAEAFF. Here the CDR3 DNA reads TGCGCCAGCAGTCATGGGGGTAATTTCGCTGAAGCTTTCTTT. The full variable domain, with the rest looked up from reference TRBV5-1 and TRBJ1-1, is KAGVTQTPRYLIKTRGQQVTLSCSPISGHRSVSWYQQTPGQGLQFLFEYFSETQRNKGNFPGRFSGRQFSNSRSEMNVSTLELGDSALYLCASSHGGNFAEAFFGQGTRLTVV.

In this sample, this clonotype turned up many times. The J gene is TRBJ2-6, the V gene TRBV7-2, with a weak D call TRBD2 (6 bases). The V and J ends lost 3 bases and 0 bases respectively, with 12 bases between them. Germline CDR1 and CDR2: SGHTA and FQGNSA. This CDR3 contains 17 residues. The DNA for the CDR3 is TGTGCCAGCAGCTTGGGGAGGAAATTCTCTGGGGCCAACGTCCTGACTTTC. As protein: CASSLGRKFSGANVLTF. Together with reference TRBV7-2 and TRBJ2-6, the CDR3 gives the full variable domain: GAGVSQSPSNKVTEKGKDVELRCDPISGHTALYWYRQSLGQGLEFLIYFQGNSAPDKSGLPSDRFSAERTGGSVSTLTIQRTQQEDSAVYLCASSLGRKFSGANVLTFGAGSRLTVL.

The rearrangement joins TRBV12-3 or TRBV12-4 to TRBJ2-1; D unresolved. Trimming removed 5 bases at V and 6 bases at J, with 8 bases between. CDR3 size: 12 residues. CDR3 DNA sequence: TGTGCCAGCAGTAAGCGTGGCAATGAGCAGTTCTTC. Its translation is CASSKRGNEQFF.

There are a few counts of this clonotype. The chain employs TRBV20-1 and TRBJ2-1, with 7 bases identical to TRBD1. This CDR3 comprises 15 residues. Germline CDR1 is DFQATT and CDR2 is SNEGSKA (reference sequence). V dropped 6 bases and J dropped 3; count of bases not matched to a gene: 11. This CDR3 is CSASATGVNYNEQFF. The CDR3 region has the DNA TGCAGTGCCAGCGCAACAGGGGTAAACTACAATGAGCAGTTCTTC.

This clonotype was detected ten times or more. It is unclear where the CDR3 begins or ends on the DNA, so no DNA is shown, and the CDR3 is as TCRdb lists it. The CDR3 sequence is CISVPEAPRLAGGPLETQYF. The chain carries TRBV7-5 and TRBJ2-5; the DNA was not used to check the table's D call, TRBD2. TRBV7-5 is designated a pseudogene. The CDR3 comprises 20 residues, both ends counted.

The rearrangement joins TRBV6-2 or TRBV6-3 to TRBJ1-1, with D possibly TRBD1 on 5 matching bases. CDR1 is MNHEY and CDR2 is SVGEGT in the germline V gene. The CDR3 spans 13 residues. Trimming pared 6 bases from V and 9 bases from J, leaving 17 bases between. The CDR3 reads CASRATGVGKAFF. The CDR3 DNA sequence: TGTGCCAGCAGAGCAACAGGAGTAGGTAAAGCTTTCTTT.

The chain has TRBV4-3 and TRBJ2-3; weak D call: TRBD1 (6 bases). The CDR3 has 17 residues. CDR1 LGHNA and CDR2 YSLEER come from the germline V gene. Trimming removed 1 base from V and 6 bases from J, with 20 bases in between. CDR3 sequence: CASSQGTDSGRLDTQYF. The CDR3 coding sequence is TGCGCCAGCAGCCAAGGGACAGACTCGGGGCGATTGGATACGCAGTATTTT.

The table lists this clonotype with a few counts. The rearrangement uses TRBV19 and TRBJ2-3; D is uncertain. The CDR3 is 15 residues long. CDR1 is LNHDA and CDR2 is SQIVND in the germline V gene (reference sequence). V dropped 2 bases and J dropped 1 base, with 10 bases sitting between them. The CDR3 nucleotides read TGTGCCAGTAGTATAACCGGCAGCGGCACAGATACGCAGTATTTT. Residues: CASSITGSGTDTQYF.

The table lists this clonotype with a few counts. The chain has TRBV7-2 and TRBJ1-5; TRBD1 aligns across 7 bases. The CDR3 contains 15 residues. V lost 3 bases and J lost 1; bases outside the gene matches: 3. Germline assignment: CDR1 SGHTA and CDR2 FQGNSA. As DNA, the CDR3 is TGTGCCAGCAGCTTTGAGGGGGCGAGCAATCAGCCCCAGCATTTT. Its protein product is CASSFEGASNQPQHF.

This clonotype was counted many times. The chain combines TRBV7-2 with TRBJ2-1; possible D gene TRBD1, 6 bases. V lost 0 bases to trimming and J lost 7 bases, with 16 bases between them. From germline, CDR1 is SGHTA and CDR2 FQGNSA. The length of the CDR3 is 16 residues. The CDR3 DNA reads as TGTGCCAGCAGCTTAGCTCGCAGGGGTGTGGGAAATGAGCAGTTCTTC. Translation gives CASSLARRGVGNEQFF.

The rearrangement uses TRBV28 and TRBJ1-5, with D possibly TRBD1 on 6 matching bases. CDR1 and CDR2 (germline): MDHEN, SYDVKM. V lost 5 bases and J lost 3, with 17 bases in between. The CDR3 totals 16 residues. CDR3 coding DNA: TGTGCCAGCAGTCCGGCGCTAGGGGGGAACAATCAGCCCCAGCATTTT. Protein sequence: CASSPALGGNNQPQHF.

CDR3 nucleotides: TGTGCCAGCAGTTACGAGAGGGACAGGGTCTACAATGAGCAGTTCTTC. Translation gives CASSYERDRVYNEQFF. V and J are TRBV6-5 and TRBJ2-1; 9 nucleotides line up with TRBD1. The CDR3 length is 16 residues. V trimming: 2 bases; J trimming: 3 bases; junction bases outside the gene matches: 5. CDR1 MNHEY and CDR2 SVGAGI come from the germline V gene.

This clonotype was detected a few times. The chain uses TRBV10-3 and TRBJ1-5; D might be TRBD1 (6 bases). Trimming removed 1 base from V and 1 base from J, with 17 bases in between. Germline V gives CDR1 ENHRY, CDR2 SYGVKD. This CDR3 is 18 amino acids long. CDR3 loop: CAISEYHSPGVSNQPQHF. The CDR3 DNA follows: TGTGCCATCAGTGAGTATCACTCTCCAGGGGTCAGCAATCAGCCCCAGCATTTT.

The chain carries TRBV6-1 and TRBJ2-7, with TRBD2 matching over 8 bases. The CDR3 loop spans 16 amino acids. Germline CDR1 and CDR2: MNHNS and SASEGT. V lost 2 bases and J lost 6; bases outside the gene matches: 12. The DNA of the CDR3 is TGTGCCAGCAGTGAACGGGGGGGATACCGGGGCGGCGAGCAGTACGTC. It yields the protein CASSERGGYRGGEQYV.